This paragraph covers one TCR beta chain sequence. The antigen is unknown. The CDR3 carries no conserved terminal phenylalanine or tryptophan, so it likely arises from a read error. The sample is drawn from a study of CD8+CD57+ T cells in acquired aplastic anemia. Study in general: Sorted CD4+ and CD8+ cells gave an average of approximately 3.4 ug of DNA.

Study-wide results and caveats: There were some 27 CD8+ CDR3 sequences that occurred in both patients and controls. CD8+ Simpson's diversity showed no significant patient-control difference.

The study profiled TCR beta VDJ and CDR3 using genomic DNA as template. MiXCR, run by TCRdb on the reads, gives a single entry per CDR3 protein. Of about 270,000 distinct CDR3 sequences in the sample, roughly 50% are singletons; the top ten hold roughly 8%. V lost 2 bases and J 2 bases, leaving 10 bases between the germline ends. The CDR3 loop spans 16 amino acids. CDR1 and CDR2 from the germline V gene are SGHTA and FQGTGA. Sequencing was performed on sorted CD4+, CD8+, or CD8+CD57+ T cells (not recorded which) from PBMCs. The receptor comes from a human donor with severe aplastic anemia or a healthy control (not recorded which). The chain couples TRBV7-3 to TRBJ2-6; possible D gene TRBD2, 7 bases. As DNA, the CDR3 is TGTGCCAGCAGCTTAGAGGGGGGGGCTGGGGCCAACGTCCTGACTTGC. Translation: CASSLEGGAGANVLTC.